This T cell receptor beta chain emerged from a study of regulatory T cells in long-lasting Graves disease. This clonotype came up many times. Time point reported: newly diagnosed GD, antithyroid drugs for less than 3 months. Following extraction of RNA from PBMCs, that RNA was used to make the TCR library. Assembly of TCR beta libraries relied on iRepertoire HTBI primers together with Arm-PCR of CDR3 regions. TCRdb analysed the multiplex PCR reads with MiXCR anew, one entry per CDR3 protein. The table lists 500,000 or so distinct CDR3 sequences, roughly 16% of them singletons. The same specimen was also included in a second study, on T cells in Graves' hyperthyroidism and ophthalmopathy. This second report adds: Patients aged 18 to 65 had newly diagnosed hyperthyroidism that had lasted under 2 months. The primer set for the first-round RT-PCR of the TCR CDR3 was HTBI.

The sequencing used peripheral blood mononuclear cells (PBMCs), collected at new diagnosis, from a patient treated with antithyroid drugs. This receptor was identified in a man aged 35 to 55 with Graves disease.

The CDR3 DNA reads TGTGCCAGCACCCCCGCAAGCAAAAACATTCAGTACTTC. Protein: CASTPASKNIQYF. This chain uses TRBV12-3 or TRBV12-4 with TRBJ2-4, with unresolved D. The V end was cut by 7 bases, the J end by 3 bases, with 10 bases between. There are 13 residues in the CDR3.